These 14 T cell receptor beta chains came from one sample sequenced in a study of T cell changes during pregnancy in multiple sclerosis. TCRdb keeps only in-frame clones here, not all; method: immunoSEQ multiplex PCR. Here the sample spans tens of thousands of clones, roughly 92% being singletons. This specimen was peripheral blood, taken after pregnancy. The receptors come from a female donor with multiple sclerosis, enrolled in a pregnancy study.

V and J are TRBV25-1 and TRBJ1-1; 7 bases align to TRBD1. V lost 4 bases to trimming and J lost 6 bases; unmatched junction nucleotides: 20. CDR3 length equals 18 residues. From germline, CDR1 is MGHDK and CDR2 SYGVNS. CDR3: CASSVAKGSRQGGAEAFF. CDR3 nucleotides: TGTGCCAGCAGTGTAGCGAAAGGATCTCGACAGGGAGGCGCTGAAGCTTTCTTT.

The chain carries TRBV19 and TRBJ1-3, with a weak D call TRBD1 (6 bases). This CDR3 is 16 amino acids long. The V end lost 5 bases, the J end lost 0 bases, and 14 bases lay between the germline ends. Germline V gene lookup returns CDR1 LNHDA and CDR2 SQIVND (reference sequence). CDR3 nucleotide sequence: TGTGCCAGTAGTCGAACGGGAGGGGGCTCTGGAAACACCATATATTTT. This encodes CASSRTGGGSGNTIYF.

The V gene is TRBV5-1, the J gene TRBJ2-5; 7 bases are a match to TRBD1. CDR1 SGHRS and CDR2 YFSETQ come from the germline V gene. CDR3 size: 15 residues. Trimming at V came to 4 bases and at J to 1 base, leaving 7 bases not matched to a gene. The CDR3 protein is CASSDGTASQETQYF. DNA of the CDR3: TGCGCCAGCAGCGACGGGACAGCCTCCCAAGAGACCCAGTACTTC.

Comment on this clone: In the same sample, other DNA sequences code for this CDR3. V usage is TRBV9 and J usage is TRBJ1-1, with D perhaps TRBD1 (6 bases). Germline CDR1 SGDLS, CDR2 YYNGEE. Trimming stripped 2 bases from V and 4 bases from J, with 12 bases between. CDR3 length: 14 amino acids. CDR3 amino acids: CASSVEGVSTEAFF. The DNA of the CDR3 is TGTGCCAGCAGCGTTGAGGGGGTGAGCACTGAAGCTTTCTTT.

The chain carries TRBV7-2 and TRBJ1-1; 7 positions match TRBD1. Germline lookup yields CDR1 SGHTA and CDR2 FQGNSA. The trim removed 5 bases at V and 6 bases at J, leaving 9 bases unmatched. There are 14 residues in the CDR3. The CDR3, as DNA: TGTGCCAGCAGCCGACAGGGTTTACTGGCTGAAGCTTTCTTT. This sequence encodes CASSRQGLLAEAFF.

This chain links TRBV2 with TRBJ1-2; TRBD1 aligns across 7 bases. The CDR3 runs to 15 residues. V lost 3 bases and J lost 6; bases outside the gene matches: 10. Germline CDR1 reads SNHLY; CDR2 reads FYNNEI. The CDR3 is CASSEETGLGDGYTF. The DNA for the CDR3 is TGTGCCAGCAGTGAGGAGACAGGGCTAGGGGATGGCTACACCTTC.

The V and J genes are TRBV27 and TRBJ1-2, with D maybe TRBD1 (5 bases). Trimming took off 8 bases at V and 5 bases at J, with 15 bases between the two ends. This CDR3 region has 13 residues. Germline-derived CDR1 and CDR2 are MNHEY and SMNVEV (reference sequence). The CDR3 loop reads CASQNGGDYGYTF. The CDR3 DNA sequence: TGTGCCAGCCAGAACGGGGGAGATTATGGCTACACCTTC.

This clone was seen only once. V and J are TRBV7-7 and TRBJ2-1, with D unresolved. The CDR3 loop spans 14 amino acids. In germline, CDR1 is SSHAT, CDR2 FNYEAQ (reference sequence). Trimming took 3 bases from V and 5 from J, leaving 11 bases between them. In DNA, the CDR3 is TGTGCCAGCAGCTTGGCAGGAATGGACAATGAGCAGTTCTTC. Translating it yields CASSLAGMDNEQFF.

J is TRBJ2-5 and V is TRBV15, with TRBD1 matching over 12 bases. This CDR3 has 17 amino acids. CDR1 LNHNV and CDR2 YYDKDF come from the germline V gene (reference sequence). Losses at the gene ends were 2 bases for V and 5 bases for J; bases not matched to a gene: 9. CDR3 in amino acids: CATSRLTGTGGLETQYF. CDR3 bases: TGTGCCACCAGCAGACTCACCGGGACAGGGGGCTTGGAGACCCAGTACTTC.

The CDR3 spells CASSSRAGYGYTF. CDR3 bases: TGTGCCAGCAGCTCGCGAGCAGGATACGGCTACACCTTC. The V call is TRBV7-3, the J call TRBJ1-2; no reliable D call. Between the trimmed V and J ends, which lost 4 bases and 8 bases, there was a span of 14 bases. Per germline, CDR1 SGHTA and CDR2 FQGTGA. This CDR3 has 13 residues. Looking up the rest from reference TRBV7-3 and TRBJ1-2 gives the full variable domain: GAGVSQTPSNKVTEKGKYVELRCDPISGHTALYWYRQSLGQGPEFLIYFQGTGAADDSGLPNDRFFAVRPEGSVSTLKIQRTERGDSAVYLCASSSRAGYGYTFGSGTRLTVV.

The DNA for the CDR3 is TGTGCCAGCAGCGAGCTGGCGGGGGGATACAATGAGCAGTTCTTC. The encoded protein is CASSELAGGYNEQFF. V usage is TRBV9 and J usage is TRBJ2-1, with TRBD2 matching over 8 bases. The CDR3 sequence is 15 residues long. V trimming: 3 bases; J trimming: 4 bases; junction bases outside the gene matches: 6. Germline V gives CDR1 SGDLS, CDR2 YYNGEE.

The chain is built from TRBV10-3 and TRBJ1-1; D might be TRBD1 (5 bases). This CDR3 comprises 11 residues. Germline-derived CDR1 and CDR2 are ENHRY and SYGVKD. V was clipped by 11 bases and J by 7 bases, with 14 bases between them. CDR3 nucleotides: TGTGCCGCTGGCGGGAGGGGTGAAGCTTTCTTT. It is translated as CAAGGRGEAFF.

This clone was observed once. The V call is TRBV7-3, the J call TRBJ2-1; 9 positions match TRBD2. Unmatched junction bases numbered 6, after V lost 1 base and J lost 8 bases. From germline, CDR1 is SGHTA and CDR2 FQGTGA. CDR3 length: 15 residues. The CDR3 sequence is CASSLRLAGRDEQFF. CDR3 bases: TGTGCCAGCAGCTTAAGGCTAGCGGGGAGGGATGAGCAGTTCTTC.

This chain joins TRBV19 and TRBJ1-2, with D possibly matching TRBD1 (6 bases). CDR3 length: 15 amino acids. CDR1 is LNHDA and CDR2 is SQIVND in the germline V gene (reference sequence). Trimming shortened V by 0 bases and J by 5 bases, and 13 bases separated the two germline ends. CDR3 residues: CASSIEAGQYYGYTF. CDR3 bases: TGTGCCAGTAGTATAGAGGCAGGACAGTATTATGGCTACACCTTC.